This T cell receptor beta chain was found in a study of T-cell memory formation after mild COVID-19. Only a few counts were recorded for this clonotype. Each CDR3 protein gets one entry after TCRdb re-called the 5' RACE reads with MiXCR. Among some 280,000 distinct CDR3 sequences listed, 15% to 20% were seen once. Trimming removed 5 bases at V and 7 bases at J, with 14 bases between. The CDR3 is 13 amino acids. The chain recombines TRBV12-3 or TRBV12-4 with TRBJ1-2; D is ambiguous. The sample taken for sequencing was PBMCs or a T cell subset sorted from them (not recorded which). This clonotype was obtained from a man younger than 30 who had mild COVID-19 (a few samples of this study predate the infection). Cell type and time point are not known. The chain's CDR3 is CASSPNRFAGYTF. The CDR3 DNA sequence: TGTGCCAGCAGTCCCAATCGTTTTGCTGGCTACACCTTC.